Following are 13 T cell receptor beta chains from one sample sequenced in a study of blood T cell repertoires in COVID-19. Assay: immunoSEQ multiplex PCR; the TCRdb copy retains only in-frame clones and omits some. This repertoire shows approximately 63,000 clones, roughly 84% found once; its top ten account for around 5.5%. The sequenced sample consisted of peripheral blood. The receptors originated from a man aged 80 or over in a cohort sampled during active COVID-19.

The rearrangement uses TRBV4-2 and TRBJ2-5; D is uncertain. The CDR3 consists of 13 residues. The germline V and J ends were trimmed by 0 bases and 6 bases, with 8 bases remaining between them. Germline V CDR1 and CDR2: LGHNA, YNFKEQ. As DNA, the CDR3 is TGTGCCAGCAGCCAAGATCTGGAGAAGACCCAGTACTTC. This sequence encodes CASSQDLEKTQYF.

The chain combines TRBV30 with TRBJ2-7; 13 bases are shared with TRBD2. The CDR3 loop spans 15 amino acids. After removal of 3 bases from V and 4 bases from J, the junction contained 6 bases not matched to a gene. CDR1 is GTSNPN and CDR2 is SVGIG in the germline V gene (reference sequence). This CDR3 reads CAWRTRTSGRYEQYF. Written as DNA, the CDR3 is TGTGCCTGGAGAACCCGGACTAGCGGGAGATACGAGCAGTACTTC.

The chain uses TRBV27 and TRBJ1-2, with a possible D match to TRBD1 (5 bases). Per the germline V gene, CDR1 is MNHEY and CDR2 is SMNVEV (reference sequence). V lost 0 bases and J lost 3, with 5 bases in between. The CDR3 length is 13 residues. Here the CDR3 reads CASSLSRDYGYTF. CDR3 bases: TGTGCCAGCAGTTTATCCAGGGACTATGGCTACACCTTC.

The chain joins TRBV6-1 to TRBJ2-5, with D maybe TRBD2 (5 bases). The CDR3 has 13 amino acids. With 2 bases removed from V and 7 bases from J, the gap between germline ends came to 11 bases. The germline V gene encodes CDR1 MNHNS and CDR2 SASEGT. The CDR3 sequence is CASSETKEATQYF. The CDR3 DNA is TGTGCCAGCAGTGAAACGAAGGAGGCGACCCAGTACTTC.

V is TRBV6-2 or TRBV6-3 and J is TRBJ2-7; perhaps TRBD1 as D (6 bases). From germline, CDR1 is MNHEY and CDR2 SVGEGT. V lost 0 bases, J lost 7 bases, and 13 bases lay in between. The CDR3 totals 14 residues. This chain's CDR3 is CASSYSHRAREQYF. The CDR3, as DNA: TGTGCCAGCAGTTACTCCCACAGGGCGAGGGAGCAGTACTTC.

The chain carries TRBV27 and TRBJ1-3; TRBD1 agrees at 7 bases. Germline V CDR1 and CDR2: MNHEY, SMNVEV (reference sequence). J lost 8 bases, V lost 6 bases, and 13 bases had no gene match. The CDR3 is made up of 15 amino acids. The CDR3 coding sequence is TGTGCCAGCAGCGCATCGGACAGGATCTGGGACACCATATATTTT. Its translation is CASSASDRIWDTIYF.

The rearrangement joins TRBV6-5 to TRBJ1-2, with unresolved D. Germline V gene sequence: CDR1 MNHEY, CDR2 SVGAGI. Trimming removed 5 bases from V and 2 bases from J, with 15 bases in between. The CDR3 runs to 15 residues. CDR3: CASSRSGFPNYGYTF. In DNA, the CDR3 is TGTGCCAGCAGTAGGTCGGGATTCCCGAACTATGGCTACACCTTC.

V usage is TRBV7-6 and J usage is TRBJ2-1; TRBD2 matches 11 bases. The CDR3 runs to 15 residues. Trimming at V came to 5 bases and at J to 4 bases, leaving 4 bases not matched to a gene. Germline loops: CDR1 SGHVS, CDR2 FNYEAQ. CDR3 amino acids: CASSVLAGDYNEQFF. CDR3 nucleotides: TGTGCCAGCAGCGTACTAGCGGGGGATTACAATGAGCAGTTCTTC.

The rearrangement uses TRBV6-1 and TRBJ1-3; D is ambiguous. V lost 0 bases, J lost 0 bases, and 9 bases lay in between. Germline CDR1 is MNHNS and CDR2 is SASEGT. This CDR3 has 16 residues. The CDR3 DNA follows: TGTGCCAGCAGTGAAGCTTTCCCGAGCTCTGGAAACACCATATATTTT. This gives the protein CASSEAFPSSGNTIYF.

The V gene is TRBV7-3, the J gene TRBJ2-1; TRBD2 matches at 7 bases. Germline CDR1 is SGHTA and CDR2 is FQGTGA. The CDR3 covers 13 residues. Trimming cost V 4 bases and J 9 bases; bases outside gene matches: 6. The CDR3 DNA is TGTGCCAGCAGCTCGACTAGCAGAGGTGAGCAGTTCTTC. Encoded protein: CASSSTSRGEQFF.

This clone occurred a few times. This chain uses TRBV10-1 with TRBJ1-1; D ambiguous. The CDR3 has 13 amino acids. Trimming shortened V by 3 bases and J by 1 base, and 6 bases separated the two germline ends. Germline V gene data show CDR1 as WNHNN and CDR2 as SYGVQD (reference sequence). The CDR3 DNA reads TGCGCCAGCAGTGATACCGGGAACACTGAAGCTTTCTTT. It is translated as CASSDTGNTEAFF.

The chain is built from TRBV19 and TRBJ2-2; tentatively, D is TRBD2 (5 bases). CDR3 length: 16 amino acids. Between the trimmed V and J ends, which lost 1 base and 1 base, there was a span of 10 bases. Looked up from germline, CDR1 is LNHDA and CDR2 is SQIVND (reference sequence). In DNA form, the CDR3 reads TGTGCCAGTAGTATAGCGAGTAGCGAGAACACCGGGGAGCTGTTTTTT. Amino acids: CASSIASSENTGELFF.

The chain uses TRBV9 and TRBJ2-3; TRBD2 aligns across 11 bases. The V gene end was trimmed by 4 bases and the J gene end by 0 bases; junction bases not matched to a gene: 4. Germline CDR1 reads SGDLS; CDR2 reads YYNGEE. The CDR3 length is 16 residues. CDR3 sequence: CASSSLAGGSTDTQYF. For the CDR3, the DNA is TGTGCCAGCAGCTCGTTAGCGGGGGGGAGCACAGATACGCAGTATTTT.